The 27 T cell receptor beta chains below were found in one sample sequenced in a study of vaccination effects on CD4 cells after COVID-19. The method was immunoSEQ multiplex PCR; TCRdb's version includes in-frame clones alone and lacks a portion of them. This table has about 27,000 clones, roughly 74% appearing once. CD4+ T cells specific for antigen were expanded with viral peptide pools by the ViraFEST assay before sequencing. Following 10 days of culture, CD4+ T cells were isolated. Previously uninfected by SARS-CoV-2, the vaccine recipients also showed negative nucleocapsid antibodies. Which antigens these TCRs recognize remains unknown. Source: CD4+ T cells from PBMCs cultured with HCoV-NL63 spike peptides, taken before COVID-19 vaccination. These receptors came from a human donor who received a COVID-19 vaccine.

V gene TRBV4-1 combines with J gene TRBJ2-7; 11 bases fit TRBD1. From germline, CDR1 is MGHRA and CDR2 YSYEKL. J lost 5 bases, V lost 2 bases, and 11 bases had no gene match. The CDR3 sequence is 17 residues long. The CDR3 nucleotides read TGCGCCAGCAGCCAACCTCACACTCGGACAGGGGGCCACGAGCAGTACTTC. Amino acids: CASSQPHTRTGGHEQYF.

This clone has a handful of counts. The chain couples TRBV9 to TRBJ1-1; D gene ambiguous. Trimming removed 0 bases at V and 5 bases at J, with 11 bases between. CDR1 and CDR2 from the germline V gene are SGDLS and YYNGEE. CDR3 length: 14 amino acids. The CDR3 DNA sequence: TGTGCCAGCAGCGTAGACGTGTTTGGAACTGAAGCTTTCTTT. Protein product: CASSVDVFGTEAFF.

V is TRBV21-1 and J is TRBJ2-2. TRBV21-1 represents a pseudogene. This CDR3 comprises 12 residues. The CDR3 DNA is TGTGCCAGCAGCAAAGAGGAAAGGGAGCTGTTTTTT. This translates into CASSKEERELFF.

This chain uses TRBV7-3 with TRBJ2-1; 9 bases fit TRBD2. Germline CDR1 and CDR2: SGHTA and FQGTGA. V shed 5 bases, J shed 4 bases, and the junction held 6 bases outside the gene matches. The CDR3 totals 15 residues. The CDR3 DNA follows: TGTGCCAGCAGCCCCACGGCGGGGGGGTACAATGAGCAGTTCTTC. This codes for CASSPTAGGYNEQFF.

This clone occurred once. This rearrangement joins TRBV18 to TRBJ2-1, with D possibly being TRBD1 (5 bases). The germline V gene encodes CDR1 KGHSH and CDR2 LQKENI. V lost 0 bases, J lost 0 bases, and 18 bases lay in between. The CDR3 is made up of 19 amino acids. The CDR3 reads CASSPPVVSGKFSYNEQFF. The CDR3 nucleotides are TGTGCCAGCTCACCACCGGTCGTGTCAGGGAAGTTCTCCTACAATGAGCAGTTCTTC.

This clone was seen a single time. This chain links TRBV30 with TRBJ2-3, with TRBD1 as a possible D gene (5 bases). Trimming pared 3 bases from V and 1 base from J, leaving 14 bases between. Germline V gene sequence: CDR1 GTSNPN, CDR2 SVGIG (reference sequence). The CDR3 spans 15 residues. The CDR3 DNA sequence: TGTGCCTGGAGGGGGAAGGGGATAGGCACAGATACGCAGTATTTT. It specifies CAWRGKGIGTDTQYF.

This clone showed up just once. The rearrangement uses TRBV10-1 and TRBJ1-1; no clear D. The CDR3 consists of 12 residues. Trimming took 4 bases from V and 11 from J, leaving 14 bases between them. Germline V CDR1 and CDR2: WNHNN, SYGVQD (reference sequence). CDR3 sequence (DNA): TGCGCCAGCAGTGTAAACACCCGCAAGGCTTTCTTT. It codes for CASSVNTRKAFF.

This clone appeared a few times. This rearrangement joins TRBV7-9 to TRBJ2-1, with D perhaps TRBD2 (6 bases). The CDR3 spans 14 residues. The V end was cut by 8 bases, the J end by 2 bases, with 13 bases between. CDR1 SEHNR and CDR2 FQNEAQ come from the germline V gene (reference sequence). The CDR3 sequence: CASLKEGAYNEQFF. The CDR3, as DNA: TGTGCCAGCCTCAAGGAGGGAGCCTACAATGAGCAGTTCTTC.

The CDR3 here is CASSEALRGNGNTIYF. The DNA for the CDR3 is TGTGCCAGCAGTGAAGCTTTGCGGGGGAATGGAAACACCATATATTTT. J is TRBJ1-3 and V is TRBV6-1; TRBD1 is a possible D gene (5 bases). The CDR3 runs to 16 residues. V lost 0 bases to trimming and J lost 3 bases, with 12 bases between them. Germline lookup yields CDR1 MNHNS and CDR2 SASEGT.

The V gene is TRBV9, the J gene TRBJ1-2; possibly TRBD1 for D (5 bases). Germline lookup yields CDR1 SGDLS and CDR2 YYNGEE. Between the trimmed V and J ends, which lost 0 bases and 0 bases, there was a span of 12 bases. This CDR3 is 16 amino acids long. CDR3 sequence reads: CASSVAVAGPNYGYTF. DNA of the CDR3: TGTGCCAGCAGCGTAGCTGTTGCAGGGCCTAACTATGGCTACACCTTC.

This chain joins TRBV5-5 and TRBJ1-6; TRBD1 aligns across 7 bases. Looked up from germline, CDR1 is SGHKS and CDR2 is YYEKEE (reference sequence). This CDR3 is 18 amino acids long. V dropped 1 base and J dropped 3; count of bases not matched to a gene: 10. The DNA of the CDR3 is TGTGCCAGCAGCTTGAAACGGTCGGCAGGGGGCTATAATTCACCCCTCCACTTT. Its translation: CASSLKRSAGGYNSPLHF.

The chain carries TRBV12-5 and TRBJ1-2; D is unresolved. The V end lost 0 bases, the J end lost 4 bases, and 18 bases lay between the germline ends. There are 17 residues in the CDR3. Germline V gives CDR1 LGHNT, CDR2 FRNRAP. This CDR3 reads CASGLVRLGPAGYGYTF. DNA for the CDR3: TGTGCTAGTGGTTTGGTACGGTTAGGGCCGGCCGGCTATGGCTACACCTTC.

The chain is built from TRBV4-2 and TRBJ2-7; D is undetermined. In germline, CDR1 is LGHNA, CDR2 YNFKEQ. This CDR3 is 15 amino acids long. V was shortened by 1 base and J by 4 bases, with 14 bases between the two germline ends. CDR3 in DNA: TGTGCCAGCAGCCAAGGGGTAGGTAGGGTTTACGAGCAGTACTTC. Amino acids: CASSQGVGRVYEQYF.

The genes are TRBV7-2 and TRBJ2-7; maybe TRBD1 (5 bases). The CDR3 consists of 16 residues. V was shortened by 1 base and J by 2 bases, with 15 bases between the two germline ends. Germline CDR1 and CDR2: SGHTA and FQGNSA. The CDR3: CASSLVSGHKTYEQYF. DNA of the CDR3: TGTGCCAGCAGCTTAGTATCTGGACATAAAACCTACGAGCAGTACTTC.

The chain employs TRBV5-1 and TRBJ2-1, with D perhaps TRBD2 (5 bases). V was clipped by 2 bases and J by 5 bases, with 8 bases between them. This CDR3 region has 13 residues. Germline V gene lookup returns CDR1 SGHRS and CDR2 YFSETQ. The CDR3 DNA sequence: TGCGCCAGCAGCTTCGACTACAACAATGAGCAGTTCTTC. Residues: CASSFDYNNEQFF.

The gene calls are TRBV2 and TRBJ1-6; D gene ambiguous. CDR1 and CDR2 from the germline V gene are SNHLY and FYNNEI. V dropped 5 bases and J dropped 7 bases, with 15 bases sitting between them. CDR3 length equals 15 residues. The CDR3 loop reads CASSREGRMNSPLHF. In DNA form, the CDR3 reads TGTGCCAGCAGTCGTGAAGGACGGATGAATTCACCCCTCCACTTT.

This clone was detected only a few times. This chain links TRBV9 with TRBJ2-2; D call uncertain. CDR1 is SGDLS and CDR2 is YYNGEE in the germline V gene. The length of the CDR3 is 12 residues. Trimming pared 2 bases from V and 6 bases from J, leaving 5 bases between. The CDR3 loop reads CASSVYAGELFF. CDR3 nucleotide sequence: TGTGCCAGCAGCGTCTATGCCGGGGAGCTGTTTTTT.

This chain joins TRBV15 and TRBJ1-1; possible D gene TRBD1, 5 bases. This CDR3 has 15 amino acids. The germline V gene encodes CDR1 LNHNV and CDR2 YYDKDF (reference sequence). Trimming left V 0 bases short and J 1 base short, with 9 bases between. CDR3 amino acids: CATSRDWGANTEAFF. The CDR3 nucleotides are TGTGCCACCAGCAGAGATTGGGGCGCGAACACTGAAGCTTTCTTT. Drawing the rest from reference TRBV15 and TRBJ1-1, the complete variable domain is DAMVIQNPRYQVTQFGKPVTLSCSQTLNHNVMYWYQQKSSQAPKLLFHYYDKDFNNEADTPDNFQSRRPNTSFCFLDIRSPGLGDTAMYLCATSRDWGANTEAFFGQGTRLTVV.

CDR3 sequence reads: CATSDHRTGTGELFF. CDR3 sequence (DNA): TGTGCCACCAGTGACCATCGGACAGGGACCGGGGAGCTGTTTTTT. V and J are TRBV24-1 and TRBJ2-2; 8 nucleotides align to TRBD1. Germline assignment: CDR1 KGHDR and CDR2 SFDVKD. After removal of 4 bases from V and 5 bases from J, the junction contained 5 bases not matched to a gene. CDR3 length equals 15 residues.

The V and J genes are TRBV2 and TRBJ1-5; D unclear. The V and J ends lost 6 bases and 10 bases respectively, with 16 bases between them. The germline gives CDR1 SNHLY, CDR2 FYNNEI. The CDR3 has 13 residues. CDR3 in amino acids: CASRADIAGPQHF. CDR3 in DNA: TGTGCCAGCAGGGCTGATATTGCGGGACCCCAGCATTTT.

The CDR3 is CASSADGVSGNTIYF. CDR3 in DNA: TGCGCCAGCAGCGCCGACGGAGTCTCTGGAAACACCATATATTTT. The rearrangement joins TRBV5-1 to TRBJ1-3, with D hard to call. The germline gives CDR1 SGHRS, CDR2 YFSETQ. CDR3 length equals 15 residues. V was clipped by 4 bases and J by 0 bases, with 11 bases between them.

J is TRBJ1-2 and V is TRBV3-1 (or the pseudogene TRBV3-2); 8 bases are a match to TRBD1. J lost 5 bases, V lost 4 bases, and 3 bases had no gene match. The CDR3 runs 13 residues. The V gene's germline CDR1 is LGHDT and CDR2 YNNKEL (reference sequence). CDR3 DNA sequence: TGTGCCAGCAGCCCAAGGACAGGGTATGGCTACACCTTC. This codes for CASSPRTGYGYTF.

This clone showed up just a few times. The chain couples TRBV2 to TRBJ2-7; 9 bases align to TRBD1. With 6 bases clipped from V and 9 bases from J, the junction kept 15 bases outside the gene matches. Germline V gives CDR1 SNHLY, CDR2 FYNNEI. The CDR3 has 15 residues. The CDR3 DNA reads as TGTGCCAGCAGAGCGCCCCGGGACAGGGACCATCCGCAGTACTTC. Translation: CASRAPRDRDHPQYF. The entire variable domain, with the rest obtained from reference TRBV2 and TRBJ2-7, is as follows: EPEVTQTPSHQVTQMGQEVILRCVPISNHLYFYWYRQILGQKVEFLVSFYNNEISEKSEIFDDQFSVERPDGSNFTLKIRSTKLEDSAMYFCASRAPRDRDHPQYFGPGTRLTVT.

The rearrangement uses TRBV27 and TRBJ1-6; a possible D gene is TRBD1 (6 bases). V was shortened by 4 bases and J by 5 bases, with 15 bases between the two germline ends. The CDR3 length is 16 residues. Per the germline V gene, CDR1 is MNHEY and CDR2 is SMNVEV (reference sequence). CDR3 nucleotides: TGTGCCAGCAGTTCCCGCGCCGGGGGCCATAATTCACCCCTCCACTTT. It specifies CASSSRAGGHNSPLHF.

This chain uses TRBV19 with TRBJ1-1, with no clear D. CDR3 size: 13 residues. Germline-derived CDR1 and CDR2 are LNHDA and SQIVND (reference sequence). Trimming cost V 7 bases and J 0 bases, with 9 bases left between them. The CDR3 loop is CASMDGMNTEAFF. DNA for the CDR3: TGTGCCAGTATGGACGGGATGAACACTGAAGCTTTCTTT. Together with reference TRBV19 and TRBJ1-1, the CDR3 gives the full variable domain: DGGITQSPKYLFRKEGQNVTLSCEQNLNHDAMYWYRQDPGQGLRLIYYSQIVNDFQKGDIAEGYSVSREKKESFPLTVTSAQKNPTAFYLCASMDGMNTEAFFGQGTRLTVV.

This clone appeared a few times. CDR3 DNA sequence: TGTGCCAGTAGTATGGGGGACAAGATAAACTATGGCTACACCTTC. Translation gives CASSMGDKINYGYTF. The rearrangement uses TRBV19 and TRBJ1-2; possibly TRBD1 for D (6 bases). Germline V gene sequence: CDR1 LNHDA, CDR2 SQIVND (reference sequence). The V end was cut by 3 bases, the J end by 2 bases, with 13 bases between. This CDR3 region has 15 residues.

V and J are TRBV14 and TRBJ2-2, with D uncertain. The V end lost 4 bases, the J end lost 7 bases, and 7 bases lay between the germline ends. The CDR3 has 12 amino acids. From germline, CDR1 is SGHDN and CDR2 FVKESK. DNA of the CDR3: TGTGCCAGCAGCCGGAACGTCGGGGAGCTGTTTTTT. Its protein product is CASSRNVGELFF.